These T cell receptor beta chains were read from a single sample in a study of blood T cells in healthy people across ages. One entry per CDR3 protein, called by TCRdb with MiXCR from the 5' RACE reads. The sample holds around 1,600,000 distinct CDR3 sequences, approximately 43% seen once. The sequencing sample was made of blood. The receptors stem from a woman aged 18-29 years in good health. The CDR3 runs from the conserved cysteine through the conserved F or W. D genes are given only for firm matches. Size tells how often a clone was seen (once, few, many) or the class of an expanded clone, and some rows leave it out.

D gene: -
clone size: -
J gene: TRBJ2-1
V gene: TRBV25-1
CDR3 DNA: TGTGCCAGCAGTGGAGAACCGGGACTGTTCTACAATGAGCAGTTCTTC
CDR3 protein: CASSGEPGLFYNEQFF

D gene: TRBD1
clone size: few
J gene: TRBJ2-5
V gene: TRBV4-2
CDR3 DNA: TGTGCCAGCAGCCAAGCTTTAGGACAGGGCTCTCTCGGTGAGCAGTACTTC
CDR3 protein: CASSQALGQGSLGEQYF

D gene: TRBD1
clone size: -
J gene: TRBJ1-1
V gene: TRBV12-3/TRBV12-4
CDR3 DNA: TGTGCCAGCAGTCCACCTCGGACAGGGGGTGAAGCTTTCTTT
CDR3 protein: CASSPPRTGGEAFF

D gene: TRBD2
clone size: once
J gene: TRBJ2-7
V gene: TRBV6-5
CDR3 DNA: TGTGCCGGCAGTTACTTGAGTAGCGGGGGGGCCCTTGAGCAGTACTTC
CDR3 protein: CAGSYLSSGGALEQYF

D gene: -
clone size: few
J gene: TRBJ2-5
V gene: TRBV11-2
CDR3 DNA: TGTGCCAGCAGATCCATCGCGGACAAGATCCTCCAAGAGACCCAGTACTTC
CDR3 protein: CASRSIADKILQETQYF

D gene: -
clone size: -
J gene: TRBJ2-6
V gene: TRBV3-1
CDR3 DNA: TGTGCCAGCAGCCAAGATCCGGAGGGAACTGGGGCCAACGTCCTGACTTTC
CDR3 protein: CASSQDPEGTGANVLTF

D gene: TRBD2
clone size: -
J gene: TRBJ2-3
V gene: TRBV28
CDR3 DNA: TGTGCCAACAGTTTACGACTAGCGGGGAGCACAGATACGCAGTATTTT
CDR3 protein: CANSLRLAGSTDTQYF

D gene: -
clone size: -
J gene: TRBJ2-1
V gene: TRBV18
CDR3 DNA: TGTGCCAGCTCACCACCGGGAAGGGGACCCTACAATGAGAAGTTCTTC
CDR3 protein: CASSPPGRGPYNEKFF

D gene: -
clone size: few
J gene: TRBJ2-7
V gene: TRBV5-5
CDR3 DNA: TGTGCCAGCAGCTTGAGGTCAGTGACAGCGCTCTACGAGCAGTACTTC
CDR3 protein: CASSLRSVTALYEQYF

D gene: TRBD1
clone size: few
J gene: TRBJ1-5
V gene: TRBV12-3/TRBV12-4
CDR3 DNA: TGTGCCAGCAGTTTTATGGGGACAGCCCATCAGCCCCAGCATTTT
CDR3 protein: CASSFMGTAHQPQHF

D gene: -
clone size: -
J gene: TRBJ2-7
V gene: TRBV2
CDR3 DNA: TGTGCCAGCAGTGTTAGCAACCCACCCTATTACGAGCAGTACTTC
CDR3 protein: CASSVSNPPYYEQYF

D gene: -
clone size: -
J gene: TRBJ2-1
V gene: TRBV30
CDR3 DNA: TGTGCCTGGAGTGTATACGGGATTGAGCAGTTCTTC
CDR3 protein: CAWSVYGIEQFF

D gene: -
clone size: -
J gene: TRBJ1-1
V gene: TRBV20-1
CDR3 DNA: TGCAGTGCGGGCAAGGGGAACACTGAAGCTTTCTTT
CDR3 protein: CSAGKGNTEAFF

D gene: -
clone size: -
J gene: TRBJ2-2
V gene: TRBV4-3
CDR3 DNA: TGCGCCAGCAGCCGGGGGATAGCCGGGGAGCTGTTTTTT
CDR3 protein: CASSRGIAGELFF

D gene: TRBD1
clone size: few
J gene: TRBJ1-2
V gene: TRBV20-1
CDR3 DNA: TGCAGTGCTAGGGAAGGGGGCGCGGTCTATGGCTACACCTTC
CDR3 protein: CSAREGGAVYGYTF

D gene: -
clone size: few
J gene: TRBJ2-7
V gene: TRBV7-9
CDR3 DNA: TGTGCCAGCAGCTTAGCGGAGACAAGCGAGCAGTACTTC
CDR3 protein: CASSLAETSEQYF

D gene: TRBD1
clone size: -
J gene: TRBJ2-3
V gene: TRBV20-1
CDR3 DNA: TGCAGTGCGCAATCCGGGACAGGGCACACAGATACGCAGTATTTT
CDR3 protein: CSAQSGTGHTDTQYF

D gene: -
clone size: many
J gene: TRBJ1-2
V gene: TRBV9
CDR3 DNA: TGTGCCAGCAGTGCCAACTATGGCTACACCTTC
CDR3 protein: CASSANYGYTF

D gene: -
clone size: -
J gene: TRBJ2-7
V gene: TRBV27
CDR3 DNA: TGTGCCAGCAGTTTATTACATCCGGGGTACGGCGACTACGAGCAGTACTTC
CDR3 protein: CASSLLHPGYGDYEQYF

D gene: -
clone size: -
J gene: TRBJ2-1
V gene: TRBV10-3
CDR3 DNA: TGTGCCATCAAGGGGGTCTCCTACAATGAGCAGTTCTTC
CDR3 protein: CAIKGVSYNEQFF

D gene: -
clone size: -
J gene: TRBJ2-7
V gene: TRBV25-1
CDR3 DNA: TGTGCCAGCAGTGAATCAATAGGCTCTCAGAGGTACTTC
CDR3 protein: CASSESIGSQRYF

D gene: -
clone size: few
J gene: TRBJ2-3
V gene: TRBV10-3
CDR3 DNA: TGTGCCACCGGACTACTCACAGATACGCAGTATTTT
CDR3 protein: CATGLLTDTQYF

D gene: -
clone size: -
J gene: TRBJ2-7
V gene: TRBV4-2
CDR3 DNA: TGTGCCAGCAGCCAAGAAGAGTACACTGCCTACAATGAGCAGTACTTC
CDR3 protein: CASSQEEYTAYNEQYF

D gene: -
clone size: -
J gene: TRBJ2-3
V gene: TRBV7-9
CDR3 DNA: TGTGCCAGCAGCTTTCCGGGACTCACAAGGATTTTTTCAGATACGCAGTATTTT
CDR3 protein: CASSFPGLTRIFSDTQYF

D gene: -
clone size: -
J gene: TRBJ1-1
V gene: TRBV29-1
CDR3 DNA: TGCAGCGTTGTAGGTCACGTCCTGAACACTGAAGCTTTCTTT
CDR3 protein: CSVVGHVLNTEAFF

D gene: TRBD1
clone size: -
J gene: TRBJ1-5
V gene: TRBV20-1
CDR3 DNA: TGCAGTGCTAGTGCCGGGACAGGGGAGCATCAGCCCCAGCATTTT
CDR3 protein: CSASAGTGEHQPQHF

D gene: TRBD1
clone size: -
J gene: TRBJ1-6
V gene: TRBV7-9
CDR3 DNA: TGTGCCAGCAGCCCCACATCTGGGACAGAAAATTCACCCCTCCACTTT
CDR3 protein: CASSPTSGTENSPLHF

D gene: -
clone size: -
J gene: TRBJ2-5
V gene: TRBV7-9
CDR3 DNA: TGTGCCAGCAGCTTAGCGAGGGCCGGAAGGGGGACCCAGTACTTC
CDR3 protein: CASSLARAGRGTQYF

D gene: TRBD2
clone size: -
J gene: TRBJ2-7
V gene: TRBV29-1
CDR3 DNA: TGCAGCGTTGTAACTAGCGGCTCCTACAATGAGCAGTACTTC
CDR3 protein: CSVVTSGSYNEQYF

D gene: -
clone size: few
J gene: TRBJ2-7
V gene: TRBV18
CDR3 DNA: TGTGCCAGCTCACCAGATCAGGCGATAACCTACGAGCAGTACTTC
CDR3 protein: CASSPDQAITYEQYF

D gene: TRBD2
clone size: -
J gene: TRBJ2-1
V gene: TRBV4-2
CDR3 DNA: TGTGTCAGCAGCCTCCGACTAGCGGGGGCAAGTGAGCAGTTCTTC
CDR3 protein: CVSSLRLAGASEQFF

D gene: -
clone size: few
J gene: TRBJ1-1
V gene: TRBV4-2
CDR3 DNA: TGTGCCAGCAGCCACTTAGGGATGAACACTGAAGCTTTCTTT
CDR3 protein: CASSHLGMNTEAFF

D gene: TRBD2
clone size: -
J gene: TRBJ2-2
V gene: TRBV20-1
CDR3 DNA: TGCAGTGCTCCTAGCGGGAGAGTCACCGGGGAGCTGTTTTTT
CDR3 protein: CSAPSGRVTGELFF

D gene: TRBD1
clone size: -
J gene: TRBJ1-1
V gene: TRBV15
CDR3 DNA: TGTGCCACCAGCAGGGACAGGGGAGAAACTGAAGCTTTCTTT
CDR3 protein: CATSRDRGETEAFF

D gene: TRBD1
clone size: few
J gene: TRBJ2-2
V gene: TRBV29-1
CDR3 DNA: TGCAGCGTTGAAGATGTACAGGGGGCCGCCGGGGAGCTGTTTTTT
CDR3 protein: CSVEDVQGAAGELFF

D gene: TRBD2
clone size: -
J gene: TRBJ2-1
V gene: TRBV20-1
CDR3 DNA: TGCAGTGCTAGAGATCATAGAAGCGGGGACTACAATGAGCAGTTCTTC
CDR3 protein: CSARDHRSGDYNEQFF

D gene: -
clone size: few
J gene: TRBJ2-7
V gene: TRBV29-1
CDR3 DNA: TGCAGCGTAGCCCGAGAAAGGGGTGGGGAGCAGTACTTC
CDR3 protein: CSVARERGGEQYF